This record concerns one T cell receptor beta chain sequence. The sample holds a few counts of this clonotype. The target of this receptor is not known. No much larger clone is present one base from it, and per-base qualities are unavailable. The record originates from a study of human T cells and chemical hapten exposure (dated by TCRdb to the early 2020s). Describing the broader study: For sensitization, 2% DPC in acetone was applied to a 2 cm by 2 cm area of upper inner arm skin. Throughout the study period of around 25 weeks, patients also received therapeutic DPC doses to the scalp every week. Patch testing on the upper back used Finn chambers containing 0.01% DPC, with scoring done after 6 days according to International Contact Dermatitis Research Group standards. The patient cohort, mostly female, included alopecia areata with under or over 50% scalp involvement, alopecia totalis and alopecia universalis. Libraries were combined into a pool for sequencing, and differences in TCR yield between samples came mainly from small differences in library volumes within the pool. Peripheral blood TCR repertoire changes were tracked in vivo in alopecia patients during primary and secondary sensitization to the hapten diphenylcyclopropenone (DPC). Blood samples were taken from patients before sensitization (week 0) and at 2, 6 and about 24 weeks after DPC sensitization. For TCR sequencing, blood came from 25 to 35 alopecia patients at anywhere from one to four time points (pre-sensitization, 2, 6 and 24 weeks).

The time point label for this specimen denotes: patch test 3, about 24 weeks after DPC sensitization. This specimen's treatment or condition label, interpreted: therapeutic diphenylcyclopropenone sensitization with weekly scalp DPC. Blood at each patch-test visit was drawn before the patch test was applied. Patients were eligible if aged 18 to 70, diagnosed with alopecia and judged suitable for DPC therapy, and pregnant patients were excluded. Total RNA was extracted from unfractionated whole blood that had been collected in Tempus Blood RNA tubes. The V end loses 4 bases and the J end loses 3 bases, and a stretch of 16 bases separates them. Based on the germline V gene, the CDR1 and CDR2 sequences are MGHRA and YSYEKL. Measured from the cysteine to the phenylalanine, the CDR3 is 16 residues long. Kept here is only the CDR3 DNA, which spans 48 bases and is read in frame from base 1. The library was built by means of RACE. Sequencing took place on a NextSeq 500. Library preparation attached unique molecular identifiers to individual cDNA molecules for quantitative, reproducible TCR counting. For every blood RNA sample, sequencing covered both the TCR alpha and TCR beta chains. In the source study's methods: Samples had a median of 95,638 TCRs, with a range from roughly 23,224 to 700,000. The Decombinator software suite was used to annotate the V, J and CDR3 of the TCR reads. For PS versus PT1 abundance plots, all samples were subsampled to the same number of TCRs (28,000). TCRs were defined as expanded if absent before sensitization and observed at least eight times at the 2-week time point. In TCRdb, the public reads were trimmed at Q25 with fastp and aligned with MiXCR, with productive beta chains retained. Records with the same CDR3 protein are collapsed into one entry carrying the most frequent genes and DNA. TCRdb's processing, not the study's, gives the V and J calls here. Within this sample are about 90,000 distinct CDR3 sequences, with about a tenth of them counted one time only. The ten biggest clones cover about 1% of the sample.

Overall study results and their limits: Repeated subsampling changed both the strength of the expansion versus patch-test correlation and the threshold at which that correlation became significant. Patch test score was positively correlated with the number of PT1 expanded TCRs, with significance at thresholds 8, 16 and 32 but not at 4. All patients had alopecia, a presumed autoimmune disease, so their immune response might differ from that of healthy individuals. Significantly more large CDR3 similarity clusters were formed by expanded TCRs than by pre-sensitization or healthy control sets, consistent with antigen-driven responses. DPC sensitization did not change the number of TCRs with a frequency above 1 in 1000, and there was no evidence of changes in global repertoire structure.

The sequenced sample was whole blood, obtained in connection with sensitization to the hapten diphenylcyclopropenone (DPC). Here the chain combines TRBV4-1 and TRBJ1-5, with a tentative D gene TRBD1 over 5 matching bases. The receptor was isolated from a woman in her 30s with alopecia areata. Some clones in this sample may be carry-over from other donors' samples. The CDR3 is CASSLFFGAINQPQHF. The nucleotide sequence is TGCGCCAGCAGCCTCTTTTTTGGGGCTATCAATCAGCCCCAGCATTTT.